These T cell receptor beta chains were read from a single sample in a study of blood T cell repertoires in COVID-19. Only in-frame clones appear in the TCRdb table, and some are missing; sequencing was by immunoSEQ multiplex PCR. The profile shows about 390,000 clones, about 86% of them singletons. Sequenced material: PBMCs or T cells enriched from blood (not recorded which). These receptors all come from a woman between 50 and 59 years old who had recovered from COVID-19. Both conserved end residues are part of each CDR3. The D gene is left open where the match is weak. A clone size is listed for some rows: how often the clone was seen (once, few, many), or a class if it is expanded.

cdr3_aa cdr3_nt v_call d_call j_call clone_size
CASSADRGRYGYTF TGTGCCAGCAGCGCCGACAGGGGACGCTATGGCTACACCTTC TRBV7-2 TRBD1 TRBJ1-2 few
CASSQVTGTSGGDEQFF TGTGCCAGCAGCCAAGTTACCGGGACTAGCGGGGGGGATGAGCAGTTCTTC TRBV4-2 TRBD2 TRBJ2-1 -
CASSSRTGKMAEAFF TGTGCCAGCAGCTCACGGACAGGGAAGATGGCTGAAGCTTTCTTT TRBV13 TRBD1 TRBJ1-1 -
CASSIQGKDGYTF TGTGCCAGTAGTATTCAGGGGAAGGATGGCTACACCTTC TRBV19 - TRBJ1-2 -
CASSKEWETTRSGNTIYF TGTGCCAGCAGCAAAGAATGGGAGACCACGCGCTCTGGAAACACCATATATTTT TRBV21-1 - TRBJ1-3 few
CASRTVNANTGELFF TGCGCCAGCCGGACAGTGAACGCGAACACCGGGGAGCTGTTTTTT TRBV4-3 - TRBJ2-2 -
CASSALQGADNEQFF TGTGCCAGCAGCGCCCTGCAGGGGGCAGACAATGAGCAGTTCTTC TRBV9 TRBD1 TRBJ2-1 -
CASSLRNRFLSYNSPLHF TGTGCCAGCAGCTTAAGAAACAGGTTTTTATCCTATAATTCACCCCTCCACTTT TRBV11-2 - TRBJ1-6 -
CASSLADQETQYF TGTGCCAGCAGTCTGGCAGACCAAGAGACCCAGTACTTC TRBV6-5 - TRBJ2-5 -
CASSIRFQATNEKLFF TGTGCCAGCAGCATAAGGTTCCAGGCAACTAATGAAAAACTGTTTTTT TRBV7-9 - TRBJ1-4 -
CASSQTGGEKLFF TGCGCCAGCAGCCAAACGGGGGGCGAAAAACTGTTTTTT TRBV4-1 - TRBJ1-4 -
CATRGKKQGISPLHF TGTGCCACCAGGGGCAAAAAACAGGGAATTTCACCCCTCCACTTT TRBV15 - TRBJ1-6 -
CASSSYSGGTGELFF TGCGCCAGCAGCTCCTATAGCGGGGGGACCGGGGAGCTGTTTTTT TRBV5-1 TRBD2 TRBJ2-2 -
CASSLTGGSQPQHF TGTGCCAGCAGCTTGACAGGGGGTTCTCAGCCCCAGCATTTT TRBV5-5 TRBD1 TRBJ1-5 -
CASSLAGGEQFF TGTGCCAGCAGCCTAGCGGGGGGTGAGCAGTTCTTC TRBV3-1/TRBV3-2 TRBD2 TRBJ2-1 -
CASSPQTGNEKLFF TGTGCCAGCAGCCCTCAGACAGGGAATGAAAAACTGTTTTTT TRBV7-2 TRBD1 TRBJ1-4 -
CASSTSGNTVEQYF TGTGCCAGCAGCACCTCAGGTAACACAGTCGAGCAGTACTTC TRBV7-9 - TRBJ2-7 -
CASSLPRDRSLF TGTGCCAGCAGTTTACCCCGGGACAGGAGCCTCTTC TRBV28 TRBD1 TRBJ1-2 few
CASSLAGRVGAEAFF TGTGCCAGCAGCTTGGCCGGCAGGGTGGGCGCTGAAGCTTTCTTT TRBV5-6 - TRBJ1-1 -
CASSMAGQNNSPLHF TGTGCCAGCAGCATGGCGGGACAGAACAATTCACCCCTCCACTTT TRBV27 TRBD1 TRBJ1-6 -